This TCR beta chain was sequenced during a study of T cell clusters in autoimmune cytopenias. Study results and limitations: Primary autoimmune cytopenia patients appeared to lack physiological T cell clusters present in healthy donors. Active autoimmune hepatitis patients had roughly 2.7-fold fewer exclusive TRB clusters than healthy donors.

The germline CDR1 and CDR2 sequences are MNHEY and SMNVEV (reference sequence). The CDR3 contains 16 residues. TRB was amplified from roughly 250 ng of peripheral blood genomic DNA per sample. Comment on this clonotype: Its antigen is not identified.

TRB rearrangements were amplified by touch-down multiplex PCR with mixed TRB-A/B primers. Each CDR3 protein gets one entry in TCRdb, which reprocessed the multiplex PCR reads and gives no DNA. Its listing shows fewer than 10,000 distinct CDR3 sequences. Sequenced material: peripheral blood. This TCR was sampled from a human donor with an autoimmune cytopenia or autoimmune hepatitis (not recorded which). The V gene is TRBV27, the J gene TRBJ2-3; there is no DNA to check the TCRdb D call of TRBD1. This chain's CDR3 is CASSYPGQGAADTQYF.